The source of this T cell receptor (beta chain) is a study of neoadjuvant nivolumab and ipilimumab in lung cancer. This clone came up a few times. The repertoire was sequenced with immunoSEQ multiplex PCR; TCRdb's copy has only in-frame clones and lacks some. The data hold approximately 7,300 clones, with around 83% observed a single time. The CDR3 runs to 14 residues. Trimming took off 2 bases at V and 5 bases at J, with 9 bases between the two ends. From germline, CDR1 is MNHEY and CDR2 SVGAGI. This TCR was sampled from an adult with non-small cell lung cancer. The chain joins TRBV6-5 to TRBJ2-2; D gene uncertain. The sequenced sample was tumor tissue, obtained after neoadjuvant nivolumab, alone or with ipilimumab, at or shortly before surgery. The chain's CDR3 is CASSYDTVTGELFF. As DNA, the CDR3 is TGTGCCAGCAGTTACGACACTGTTACCGGGGAGCTGTTTTTT.